Below, 22 T cell receptor beta chains from the same sample are listed, as sequenced in a study of tumor and adjacent non-tumor tissue in lung cancer. Three rounds of nested PCR, following a modified ARM-PCR protocol, produced the TCRbeta library. TCRdb used MiXCR to reprocess the multiplex PCR reads, holding one entry per CDR3 protein. Of 90,000 to 130,000 distinct CDR3 sequences listed, 84% are singletons. The template was RNA from unsorted bulk tissue. The sample consisted of lung tumor tissue. Source of these receptors: a man in his 70s with non-small cell lung cancer.

In the case of this clonotype: The junction and the germline gene differ at one end; a read error may be behind it. The chain is built from TRBV10-3 and TRBJ1-4; weak D call: TRBD1 (5 bases). Germline V gives CDR1 ENHRY, CDR2 SYGVKD. The CDR3 spans 15 residues. The CDR3 coding sequence is TGTACCATCAGTGATCGGGGCGGTTATTATGAAAAACTGTTTTTT. As protein: CTISDRGGYYEKLFF.

Worth noting for this clonotype: This is likely a read error, given that the CDR3 carries no conserved phenylalanine or tryptophan at its end. No DNA is shown, since the ends of the CDR3 on it are uncertain; the CDR3 is the one TCRdb lists. The chain couples TRBV6-2 or TRBV6-3 to TRBJ2-1. CDR1 is MNHEY and CDR2 is SVGEGT in the germline V gene. Both ends counted, the CDR3 spans 13 residues. This CDR3 reads CASNRVGYNEQIL.

V usage is TRBV5-1 and J usage is TRBJ2-3; TRBD2 matches 13 bases. Germline values: CDR1 SGHRS, CDR2 YFSETQ. CDR3 length equals 17 residues. The CDR3 nucleotides are TGCGCTATCAGCTTGGTGCTACTAGCGGGAGGGTCCGATACGCAGTATTTT. The encoded protein is CAISLVLLAGGSDTQYF.

This clonotype was counted a single time. This chain uses TRBV11-2 with TRBJ1-1, with D hard to call. The CDR3 covers 14 residues. The V end lost 3 bases, the J end lost 8 bases, and 16 bases lay between the germline ends. CDR1 is SGHAT and CDR2 is FQNNGV in the germline V gene. The CDR3 region is CASSFDGSRTEAFF. The CDR3, as DNA: TGTGCCAGCAGCTTCGACGGGAGCCGAACAGAAGCTTTCTTT.

The chain uses TRBV20-1 and TRBJ1-1; unclear D gene. The CDR3 sequence is 13 residues long. CDR1 is DFQATT, CDR2 SNEGSKA, per germline (reference sequence). The CDR3 spells CAGADLMNTEAFF. The CDR3 nucleotides read TGCGCGGGAGCAGACCTCATGAACACTGAAGCTTTCTTT.

This clonotype has a handful of counts. One junction end does not reproduce the germline sequence, and a read error may be involved. V usage is TRBV6-5 and J usage is TRBJ1-2, with a tentative D call TRBD1 (5 bases). CDR3 length: 14 amino acids. Germline CDR1 is MNHEY and CDR2 is SVGAGI. CDR3 sequence: CVSSYSGQGYGYTF. The CDR3 DNA reads TGTGTCAGCAGTTACTCGGGGCAAGGGTATGGCTACACCTTC.

On this clonotype: It is likely a read error, because the conserved phenylalanine at the end of the CDR3 is missing. The chain employs TRBV6-6 and TRBJ1-4; D remains unclear. The germline CDR1 and CDR2 sequences are MNHNY and SVGAGI (reference sequence). The CDR3 is 11 residues long. V was clipped by 8 bases and J by 6 bases, with 7 bases between them. The DNA of the CDR3 is TGTGCCAGCGGAGGAGATGAAAAACTGTTTATT. It yields the protein CASGGDEKLFI.

In this sample, this clonotype turned up a few times. The chain employs TRBV4-3 and TRBJ2-2; TRBD1 matches at 9 bases. The CDR3 spans 14 residues. The germline V gene has CDR1 LGHNA and CDR2 YSLEER. V was pared by 10 bases and J by 7 bases, with 10 bases of the junction left unmatched. CDR3 bases: TGCGCCAACAGGCACAGGGGGCTGGTCGGGGAGCTGTTTTTT. This codes for CANRHRGLVGELFF.

Concerning this clonotype itself: Its ends do not fully match the called genes, so a read error is possible. The chain is built from TRBV6-5 and TRBJ2-1; D perhaps matches TRBD2 (5 bases). Germline CDR1 MNHEY, CDR2 SVGAGI. The CDR3 loop spans 14 amino acids. The DNA of the CDR3 is TGTGCCAGCAGTTATCGTCCAGCCGGGAATGGGCAGTTCTTC. Translation gives CASSYRPAGNGQFF.

To note about this clonotype: A read error may account for a junction end that differs from germline. DNA of the CDR3: TGCACCAGCAGCCGGATACTAGCGGGAGAGGGGGACGAGGAGTACTTC. It encodes CTSSRILAGEGDEEYF. V and J are TRBV4-1 and TRBJ2-7, with 11 bases that match TRBD2. Germline lookup yields CDR1 MGHRA and CDR2 YSYEKL. This CDR3 has 16 amino acids.

Points on this clonotype: The junction differs from germline at one of its ends, possibly a read error. The J gene is TRBJ2-7, the V gene TRBV4-2; the D gene is possibly TRBD2 (5 bases). The CDR3 sequence is 14 residues long. Germline CDR1 LGHNA, CDR2 YNFKEQ. The CDR3 nucleotides read TGTGCCAGCAGCCAAGGACGGGGTCTCTACGAGCAGCTGTTC. Protein: CASSQGRGLYEQLF.

This sequence joins TRBV12-3 or TRBV12-4 and TRBJ2-3; TRBD2 aligns across 12 bases. The CDR3 runs to 15 residues. Here the CDR3 reads CVSRTPRLAGEAQYF. The CDR3 bases are TGTGTCAGTAGAACCCCGAGACTAGCGGGGGAGGCGCAGTATTTT.

On this clonotype itself: A junction end diverges from the germline sequence, so it may reflect a read error. The V call is TRBV29-1, the J call TRBJ1-2; 9 nucleotides align to TRBD1. The CDR3 is 14 residues long. CDR1 SQVTM and CDR2 ANQGSEA come from the germline V gene. The CDR3 DNA reads TGCAACGGGGGAGTGGAGGGGACAGGGAGTAGCTATACCTTC. Its protein is CNGGVEGTGSSYTF.

About this clonotype itself: A read error is likely, as this CDR3 ends without the conserved phenylalanine or tryptophan. The chain recombines TRBV10-3 with TRBJ1-6, with D tentatively TRBD1 (6 bases). CDR3 size: 16 residues. Germline V gene lookup returns CDR1 ENHRY and CDR2 SYGVKD. The DNA of the CDR3 is TGTGTCACTGCACTCTTCAACAGGGATAATAATTCGCCCCTCCACTAT. Its translation is CVTALFNRDNNSPLHY.

With regard to this clonotype: Here the CDR3 omits its conserved ending phenylalanine or tryptophan, so a read error is the likely source. V usage is TRBV12-3 or TRBV12-4 and J usage is TRBJ2-7, with D tentatively TRBD2 (6 bases). The CDR3 length is 14 residues. The CDR3 DNA reads as TGTGCGAGCAGTCCCCGGAGGGCGATCTACGAGCAGTACCTC. Amino acids: CASSPRRAIYEQYL.

Remarks on this clonotype: Its ends do not fully match the called genes, so a read error is possible. The chain recombines TRBV5-1 with TRBJ2-6, with 8 bases that match TRBD1. Germline V gene sequence: CDR1 SGHRS, CDR2 YFSETQ. This CDR3 is built from 20 residues. The CDR3 loop is CTSSLVWTGTSNSGANVLTF. The DNA of the CDR3 is TGCACCAGCAGCTTGGTGTGGACAGGGACATCAAACTCTGGGGCCAACGTCCTGACTTTC.

The genes are TRBV10-3 and TRBJ2-7; D is possibly TRBD1 (7 bases). Trimming left V 4 bases short and J 7 bases short, with 20 bases between. The V gene's germline CDR1 is ENHRY and CDR2 SYGVKD. CDR3 length: 15 residues. The CDR3 coding sequence is TGTGCCATCAGTGGTACTTCAGGGGGTGGGAGGGAGCAGTACTTC. Amino acids: CAISGTSGGGREQYF.

As for this clonotype: One end of the junction varies from germline; a read error may be responsible. The rearrangement uses TRBV5-1 and TRBJ2-1, with 7 bases that match TRBD2. CDR3 length equals 18 residues. Germline assignment: CDR1 SGHRS and CDR2 YFSETQ. CDR3: CASSLNPVLARNYNERFF. CDR3 nucleotides: TGCGCTAGCAGCTTGAATCCGGTACTAGCGCGAAACTACAATGAGCGGTTCTTC. Using reference TRBV5-1 and TRBJ2-1 for the parts outside the CDR3, the full variable domain is KAGVTQTPRYLIKTRGQQVTLSCSPISGHRSVSWYQQTPGQGLQFLFEYFSETQRNKGNFPGRFSGRQFSNSRSEMNVSTLELGDSALYLCASSLNPVLARNYNERFFGPGTRLTVL.

The rearrangement joins TRBV29-1 to TRBJ1-4; D might be TRBD1 (5 bases). CDR1 is SQVTM, CDR2 ANQGSEA, per germline. The CDR3 has 11 amino acids. The CDR3 protein is CGGTENEKLFF. DNA for the CDR3: TGCGGCGGGACGGAAAATGAAAAACTGTTTTTT.

As to this clonotype: This clone may be a read error of a much larger clone one base away. The chain couples TRBV7-8 to TRBJ2-4, with TRBD2 matching 7 bases. This CDR3 is 13 amino acids long. The ends lost 8 bases at V and 3 bases at J; junction bases unmatched: 4. Germline loops: CDR1 SGHVS, CDR2 FQNEAQ. The CDR3 here is CASLGRNKNIQYF. CDR3 bases: TGTGCCAGCCTCGGGAGGAACAAAAACATTCAGTACTTC.

The chain couples TRBV11-1 to TRBJ2-1; D is unresolved. Trimming took 5 bases from V and 12 from J, leaving 20 bases between them. Germline assignment: CDR1 SGHAT and CDR2 FQDESV (reference sequence). This CDR3 contains 14 residues. The CDR3: CASSQQPTRSLQFF. CDR3 sequence (DNA): TGTGCCAGCAGCCAACAACCGACGAGAAGTTTGCAGTTCTTC.

V and J are TRBV10-2 and TRBJ2-5; D may be TRBD1 or TRBD2 (5 bases each). From germline, CDR1 is WSHSY and CDR2 SAAADI. V lost 10 bases and J 5 bases, leaving 26 bases between the germline ends. The CDR3 runs to 16 residues. CDR3 in amino acids: CATQGDVARGGETQYF. The CDR3 DNA reads as TGCGCCACCCAGGGAGATGTAGCGAGGGGTGGGGAGACCCAGTACTTC.